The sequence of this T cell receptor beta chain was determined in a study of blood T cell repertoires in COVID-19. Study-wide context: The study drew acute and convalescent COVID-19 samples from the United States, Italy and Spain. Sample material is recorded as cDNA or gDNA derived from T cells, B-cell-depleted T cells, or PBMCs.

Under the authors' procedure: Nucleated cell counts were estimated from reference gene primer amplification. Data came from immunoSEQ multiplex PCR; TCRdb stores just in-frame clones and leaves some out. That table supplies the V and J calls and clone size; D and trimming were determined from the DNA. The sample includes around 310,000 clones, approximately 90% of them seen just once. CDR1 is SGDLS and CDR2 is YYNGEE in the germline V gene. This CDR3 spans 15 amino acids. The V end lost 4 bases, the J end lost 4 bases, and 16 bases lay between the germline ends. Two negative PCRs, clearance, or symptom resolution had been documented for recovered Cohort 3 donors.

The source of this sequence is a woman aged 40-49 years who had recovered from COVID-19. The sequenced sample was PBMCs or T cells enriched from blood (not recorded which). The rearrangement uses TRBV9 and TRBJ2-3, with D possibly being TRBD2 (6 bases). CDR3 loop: CASSPRGYLADTQYF. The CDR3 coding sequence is TGTGCCAGCAGCCCGCGGGGTTATCTCGCAGATACGCAGTATTTT.